This T cell receptor beta chain was sequenced in a study of HIV-infected patients and healthy controls. This clonotype was picked up many times. Via MiXCR, TCRdb re-called the 5' RACE reads, giving one row per CDR3 protein. The table includes 15,000 to 20,000 distinct CDR3 sequences, approximately 18% detected once. This CDR3 has 14 amino acids. Germline CDR1 is SGHAT and CDR2 is FQNNGV. V shed 2 bases and J shed 5 bases, with 11 bases lying between them. The chain has TRBV11-2 and TRBJ2-3, with D possibly TRBD1 on 5 matching bases. The sequenced material came from CD8+ T cells from blood. This sequence originates from a human donor in good health. This chain's CDR3 is CASSLSQVLDTQYF. In DNA form, the CDR3 reads TGTGCCAGCAGCTTATCACAGGTCCTAGATACGCAGTATTTT. Variable domain in full (rest from reference TRBV11-2 and TRBJ2-3): EAGVAQSPRYKIIEKRQSVAFWCNPISGHATLYWYQQILGQGPKLLIQFQNNGVVDDSQLPKDRFSAERLKGVDSTLKIQPAKLEDSAVYLCASSLSQVLDTQYFGPGTRLTVL.